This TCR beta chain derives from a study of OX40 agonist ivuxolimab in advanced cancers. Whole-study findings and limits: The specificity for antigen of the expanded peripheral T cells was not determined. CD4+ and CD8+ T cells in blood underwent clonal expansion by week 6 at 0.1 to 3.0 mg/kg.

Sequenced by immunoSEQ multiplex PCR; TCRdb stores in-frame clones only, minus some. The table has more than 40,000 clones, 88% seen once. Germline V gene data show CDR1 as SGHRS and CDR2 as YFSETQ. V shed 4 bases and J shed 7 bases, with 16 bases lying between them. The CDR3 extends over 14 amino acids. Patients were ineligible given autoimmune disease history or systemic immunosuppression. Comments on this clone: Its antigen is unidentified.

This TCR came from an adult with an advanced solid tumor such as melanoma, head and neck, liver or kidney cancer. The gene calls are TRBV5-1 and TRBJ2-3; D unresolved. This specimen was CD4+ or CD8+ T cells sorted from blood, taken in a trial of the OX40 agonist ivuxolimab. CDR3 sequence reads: CASSPRPEGNTQYF. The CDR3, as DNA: TGCGCCAGCAGCCCTAGACCCGAAGGGAATACGCAGTATTTT. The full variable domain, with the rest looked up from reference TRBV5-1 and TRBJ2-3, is KAGVTQTPRYLIKTRGQQVTLSCSPISGHRSVSWYQQTPGQGLQFLFEYFSETQRNKGNFPGRFSGRQFSNSRSEMNVSTLELGDSALYLCASSPRPEGNTQYFGPGTRLTVL.